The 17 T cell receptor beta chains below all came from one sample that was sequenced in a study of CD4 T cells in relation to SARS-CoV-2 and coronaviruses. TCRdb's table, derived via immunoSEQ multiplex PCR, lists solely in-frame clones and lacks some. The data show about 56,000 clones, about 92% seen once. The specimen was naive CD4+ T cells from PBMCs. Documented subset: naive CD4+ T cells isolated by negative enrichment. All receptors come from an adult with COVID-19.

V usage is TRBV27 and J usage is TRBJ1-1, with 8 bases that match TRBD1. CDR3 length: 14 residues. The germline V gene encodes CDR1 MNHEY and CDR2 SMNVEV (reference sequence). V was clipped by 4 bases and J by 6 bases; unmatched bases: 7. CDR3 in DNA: TGTGCCAGCAGTTATACAGGGGGTTCTTCTGAAGCTTTCTTT. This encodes CASSYTGGSSEAFF.

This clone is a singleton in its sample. CDR3 amino acids: CASSERGNEQFF. CDR3 DNA sequence: TGTGCCAGCAGTGAACGCGGCAATGAGCAGTTCTTC. The V and J genes are TRBV28 and TRBJ2-1; D unclear. The length of the CDR3 is 12 residues. Trimming left V 5 bases short and J 6 bases short, with 8 bases between. Germline V gene data show CDR1 as MDHEN and CDR2 as SYDVKM.

CDR3 protein: CASSAGRSYSGANVLTF. CDR3 sequence (DNA): TGTGCCAGTTCGGCGGGACGGAGTTACTCTGGGGCCAACGTCCTGACTTTC. V and J are TRBV19 and TRBJ2-6, with D tentatively TRBD2 (6 bases). The CDR3 length is 17 residues. Trimming took off 8 bases at V and 0 bases at J, with 17 bases between the two ends. Germline V gene data show CDR1 as LNHDA and CDR2 as SQIVND (reference sequence).

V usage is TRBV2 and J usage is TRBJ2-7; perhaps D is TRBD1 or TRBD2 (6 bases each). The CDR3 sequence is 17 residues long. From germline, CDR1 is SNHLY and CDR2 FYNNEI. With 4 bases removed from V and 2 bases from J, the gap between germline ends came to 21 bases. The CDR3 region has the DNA TGTGCCAGCAGTGTAGGCCGGGGGCAGGGCTCGACCTACGAGCAGTACTTC. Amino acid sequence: CASSVGRGQGSTYEQYF.

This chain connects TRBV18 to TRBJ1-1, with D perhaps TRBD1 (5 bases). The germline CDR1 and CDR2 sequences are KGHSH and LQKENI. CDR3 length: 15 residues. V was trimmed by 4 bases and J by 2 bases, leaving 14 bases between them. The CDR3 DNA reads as TGTGCCAGCTCACGTGACCGGGACTTCAACACTGAAGCTTTCTTT. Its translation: CASSRDRDFNTEAFF. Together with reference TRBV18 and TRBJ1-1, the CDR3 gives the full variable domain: NAGVMQNPRHLVRRRGQEARLRCSPMKGHSHVYWYRQLPEEGLKFMVYLQKENIIDESGMPKERFSAEFPKEGPSILRIQQVVRGDSAAYFCASSRDRDFNTEAFFGQGTRLTVV.

For the CDR3, the DNA is TGCGCCAGCAGCCAATGGACAGGGCGAGTAGGAGAGACCCAGTACTTC. As protein: CASSQWTGRVGETQYF. The genes are TRBV5-1 and TRBJ2-5, with 8 bases aligning to TRBD1. There are 16 residues in the CDR3. V gave up 4 bases and J gave up 4 bases; unmatched junction bases: 12. Germline-derived CDR1 and CDR2 are SGHRS and YFSETQ.

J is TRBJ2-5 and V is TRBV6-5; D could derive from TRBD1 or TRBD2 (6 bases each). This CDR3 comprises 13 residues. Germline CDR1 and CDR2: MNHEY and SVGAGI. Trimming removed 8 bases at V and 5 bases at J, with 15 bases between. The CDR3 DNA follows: TGTGCCAGCCGGGACGGGGGCCGGGAGACCCAGTACTTC. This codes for CASRDGGRETQYF.

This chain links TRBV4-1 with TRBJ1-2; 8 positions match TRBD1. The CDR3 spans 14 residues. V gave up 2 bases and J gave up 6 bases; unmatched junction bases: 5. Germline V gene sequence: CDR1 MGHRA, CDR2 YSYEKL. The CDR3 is CASSQPGTGHGYTF. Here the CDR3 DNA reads TGCGCCAGCAGCCAACCCGGGACAGGACATGGCTACACCTTC.

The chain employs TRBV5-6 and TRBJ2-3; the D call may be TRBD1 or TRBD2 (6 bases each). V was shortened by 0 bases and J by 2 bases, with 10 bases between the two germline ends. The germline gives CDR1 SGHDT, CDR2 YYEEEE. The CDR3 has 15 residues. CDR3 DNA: TGTGCCAGCAGCTTGGTCGGGGGCCTCACAGATACGCAGTATTTT. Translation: CASSLVGGLTDTQYF.

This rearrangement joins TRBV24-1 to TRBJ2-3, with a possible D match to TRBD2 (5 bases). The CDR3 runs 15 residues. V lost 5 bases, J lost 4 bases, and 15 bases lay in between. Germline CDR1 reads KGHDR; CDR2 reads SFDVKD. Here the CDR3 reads CATSGFRDTSDTQYF. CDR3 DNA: TGTGCCACCAGTGGCTTTCGGGATACATCAGATACGCAGTATTTT.

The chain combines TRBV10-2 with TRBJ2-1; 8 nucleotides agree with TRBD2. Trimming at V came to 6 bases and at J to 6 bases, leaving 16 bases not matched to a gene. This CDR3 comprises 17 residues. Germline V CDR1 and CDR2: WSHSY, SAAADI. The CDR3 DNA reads TGCGCCAGCAGCGGGTCGGCTCCCCCGGGAGGGGGCAATGAGCAGTTCTTC. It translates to CASSGSAPPGGGNEQFF.

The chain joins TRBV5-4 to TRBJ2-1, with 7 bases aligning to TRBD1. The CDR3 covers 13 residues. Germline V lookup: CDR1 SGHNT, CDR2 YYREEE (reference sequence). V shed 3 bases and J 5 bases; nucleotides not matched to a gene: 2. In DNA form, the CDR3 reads TGTGCCAGCAGCTGGGACAGCCACAATGAGCAGTTCTTC. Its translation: CASSWDSHNEQFF. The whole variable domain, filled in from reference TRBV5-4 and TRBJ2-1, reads ETGVTQSPTHLIKTRGQQVTLRCSSQSGHNTVSWYQQALGQGPQFIFQYYREEENGRGNFPPRFSGLQFPNYSSELNVNALELDDSALYLCASSWDSHNEQFFGPGTRLTVL.

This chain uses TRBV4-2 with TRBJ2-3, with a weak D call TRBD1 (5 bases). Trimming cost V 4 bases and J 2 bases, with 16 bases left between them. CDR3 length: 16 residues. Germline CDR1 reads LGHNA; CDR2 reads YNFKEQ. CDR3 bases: TGTGCCAGCAGCCTCCAAGGGGATAGCTTCACAGATACGCAGTATTTT. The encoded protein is CASSLQGDSFTDTQYF.

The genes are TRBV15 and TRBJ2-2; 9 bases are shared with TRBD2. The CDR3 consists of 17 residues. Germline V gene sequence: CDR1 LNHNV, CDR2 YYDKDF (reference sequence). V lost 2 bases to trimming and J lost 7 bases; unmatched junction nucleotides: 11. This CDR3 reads CATSRPAGGLGGGELFF. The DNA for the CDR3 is TGTGCCACCAGCAGACCCGCGGGAGGGCTAGGGGGCGGGGAGCTGTTTTTT. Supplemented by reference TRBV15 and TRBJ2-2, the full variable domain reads DAMVIQNPRYQVTQFGKPVTLSCSQTLNHNVMYWYQQKSSQAPKLLFHYYDKDFNNEADTPDNFQSRRPNTSFCFLDIRSPGLGDTAMYLCATSRPAGGLGGGELFFGEGSRLTVL.

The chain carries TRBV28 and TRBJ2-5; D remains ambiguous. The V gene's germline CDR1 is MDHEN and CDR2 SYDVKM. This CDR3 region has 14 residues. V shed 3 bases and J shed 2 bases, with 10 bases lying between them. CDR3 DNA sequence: TGTGCCAGCAGTTTGCCTCAGTTACAAGAGACCCAGTACTTC. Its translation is CASSLPQLQETQYF.

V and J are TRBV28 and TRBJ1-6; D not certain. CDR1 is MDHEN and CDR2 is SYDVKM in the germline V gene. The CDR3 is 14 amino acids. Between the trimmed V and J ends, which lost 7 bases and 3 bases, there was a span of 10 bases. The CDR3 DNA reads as TGTGCCAGCACGGAGGGTAACTATAATTCACCCCTCCACTTT. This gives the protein CASTEGNYNSPLHF.

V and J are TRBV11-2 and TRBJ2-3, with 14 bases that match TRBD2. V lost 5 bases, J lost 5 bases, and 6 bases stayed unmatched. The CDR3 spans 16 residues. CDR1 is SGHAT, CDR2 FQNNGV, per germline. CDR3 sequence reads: CASSQGTSGSGDTQYF. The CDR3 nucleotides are TGTGCCAGCAGCCAAGGGACTAGCGGGAGTGGAGATACGCAGTATTTT.